This TCR beta chain derives from a study of cytomegalovirus exposure and HLA in healthy donors. Study background: Per a later analysis, the roughly 680 first-cohort and 100 to 150 validation repertoires shared one platform. Whole-study results and caveats: Most TCR sequences were seen very rarely across donors, but some public TCRs occurred in many.

The V gene lost 8 bases and the J gene lost 8 bases, with 12 bases spanning the gap. CDR1 is SNHLY, CDR2 FYNNEI, per germline. The CDR3 totals 12 residues. Concerning this clone: The antigen is undetermined.

Assay used: immunoSEQ multiplex PCR; TCRdb lists only in-frame clones, some missing. The data contain over 150,000 clones, around 84% of them seen just once; the ten biggest clones take up more than 15%. The receptor was isolated from a man between 18 and 29 years old in good health and CMV-seropositive. This chain joins TRBV2 and TRBJ1-4; D is unclear. What was sequenced was PBMCs. CDR3 region: CASLLWEEKLFF. CDR3 nucleotide sequence: TGTGCCAGCCTTCTTTGGGAGGAAAAACTGTTTTTT.